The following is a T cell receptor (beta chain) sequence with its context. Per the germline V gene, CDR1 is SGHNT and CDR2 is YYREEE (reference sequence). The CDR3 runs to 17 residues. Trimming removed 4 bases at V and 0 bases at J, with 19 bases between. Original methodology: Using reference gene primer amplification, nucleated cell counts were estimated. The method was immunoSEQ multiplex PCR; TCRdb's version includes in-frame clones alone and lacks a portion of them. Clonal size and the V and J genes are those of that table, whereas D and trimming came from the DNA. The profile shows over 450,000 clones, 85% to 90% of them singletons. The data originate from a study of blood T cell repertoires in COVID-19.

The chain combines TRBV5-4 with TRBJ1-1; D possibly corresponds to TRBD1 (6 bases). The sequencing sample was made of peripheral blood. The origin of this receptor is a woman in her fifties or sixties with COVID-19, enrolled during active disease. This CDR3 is CASSVGTPQRLNTEAFF. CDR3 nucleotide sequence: TGTGCCAGCAGCGTAGGGACACCCCAAAGGTTGAACACTGAAGCTTTCTTT.